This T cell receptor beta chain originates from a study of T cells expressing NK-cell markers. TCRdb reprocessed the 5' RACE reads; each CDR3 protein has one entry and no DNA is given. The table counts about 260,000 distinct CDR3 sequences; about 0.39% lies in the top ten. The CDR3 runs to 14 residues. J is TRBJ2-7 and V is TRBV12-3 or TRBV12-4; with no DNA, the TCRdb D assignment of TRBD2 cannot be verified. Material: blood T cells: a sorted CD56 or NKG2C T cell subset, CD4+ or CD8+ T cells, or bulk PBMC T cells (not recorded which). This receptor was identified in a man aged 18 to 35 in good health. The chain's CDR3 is CASSLAGGEFEQYF.